This is a list of T cell receptor beta chains from one sample in a study of vaccination and CD4 T cells after COVID-19. TCRdb reprocessed the PCR reads via MiXCR and lists one record per CDR3 protein. The sample holds 15,000 to 20,000 distinct CDR3 sequences; around two fifths are singletons and the top ten take 5.7%. For these TCRs, the target antigens are not known. The sample consisted of CD4+ T cells from blood, cultured in vitro, taken before SARS-CoV-2 vaccination. The receptors stem from a human donor who had recovered from COVID-19. Each CDR3 is given with its conserved first and last residue. The D gene is left open where the match is weak. Size tells how often a clone was seen (once, few, many) or the class of an expanded clone, and some rows leave it out.

d_call j_call clone_size v_call cdr3_nt cdr3_aa
- TRBJ2-7 - TRBV27 TGTGCCAGCAGTTTATCAGTGTTCTACGAGCAGTACTTC CASSLSVFYEQYF
TRBD2 TRBJ2-7 once TRBV12-3/TRBV12-4 TGTGCCAGCAGCCCCCGGGGACTAGCGGGAGTCTACGAGCAGTACTTC CASSPRGLAGVYEQYF
TRBD1 TRBJ1-6 - TRBV27 TGTGCCAGCAGTTTGCGGGACAGGAATTCACCCCTCCACTTT CASSLRDRNSPLHF
- TRBJ2-5 - TRBV29-1 TGCAGCGCATCCCTTGGCGGGGCAGAGACCCAGTACTTC CSASLGGAETQYF
- TRBJ1-1 - TRBV20-1 TGCAGTGCTTCCAGGGGAGGGAACACTGAAGCTTTCTTT CSASRGGNTEAFF
- TRBJ1-5 few TRBV20-1 TGCAGTGCTAGGCACAGTGTCGGTAGCAATCAGCCCCAGCATTTT CSARHSVGSNQPQHF
- TRBJ2-1 - TRBV10-2 TGCGCCAGCAGTGAAGGGGGGTTCCAGAATGAGCAGTTCTTC CASSEGGFQNEQFF
- TRBJ1-1 - TRBV19 TGTGCCAGTATAATTTGGGGTGGCACTGAAGCTTTCTTT CASIIWGGTEAFF
- TRBJ2-7 few TRBV7-2 TGTGCCAGCAGCACATCCTACGAGCAGTACTTC CASSTSYEQYF
TRBD1 TRBJ1-4 - TRBV20-1 TGCAGTGCTAGAGACCCGAGGACAGGGAGGGGTGAAAAACTGTTTTTT CSARDPRTGRGEKLFF
- TRBJ2-5 few TRBV6-1 TGTGCCAGCACCTCAAACGGGACGCCAAGGACCCAGTACTTC CASTSNGTPRTQYF
TRBD1 TRBJ2-5 - TRBV28 TGTGCCAGCAGTCGGGGACAGGGAGAGACCCAGTACTTC CASSRGQGETQYF
TRBD2 TRBJ2-1 - TRBV20-1 TGCAGTGCTAGCCCTCCCCCCGGGACTAGCGGGAATTCCTACAATGAGCAGTTCTTC CSASPPPGTSGNSYNEQFF
- TRBJ1-1 - TRBV29-1 TGCAGCGCCGAGGGGGGTCGAGGGGACACTGAAGCTTTCTTT CSAEGGRGDTEAFF
TRBD1 TRBJ1-5 few TRBV12-3/TRBV12-4 TGTGCCAGCAGTATGACAGGGGGCTCTCAGCCCCAGCATTTT CASSMTGGSQPQHF
- TRBJ2-3 - TRBV11-2 TGTGCCAGCAGCAAGGAGGGAACAACTAGCACAGATACGCAGTATTTT CASSKEGTTSTDTQYF
TRBD2 TRBJ2-7 - TRBV6-5 TGTGCCAGCAGTTACTCGAAGGCGACTAGCGGGATTTCGGGTTTGTTTCACGAGCAGTACTTC CASSYSKATSGISGLFHEQYF
- TRBJ2-5 few TRBV19 TGTGCCAGTAGTTCGGGTGGAGAGACCCAGTACTTC CASSSGGETQYF
TRBD1 TRBJ1-5 few TRBV28 TGTGCCAGCAGTTTAAGGTTTGGGACAGGGAATCAGCCCCAGCATTTT CASSLRFGTGNQPQHF
TRBD1 TRBJ2-2 - TRBV6-1 TGTGCCACAGGACAGGGGATCACCGGGGAGCTGTTTTTT CATGQGITGELFF
TRBD2 TRBJ2-3 - TRBV20-1 TGCAGTGCTCTCCGAATAGCGGGTAGCACAGATACGCAGTATTTT CSALRIAGSTDTQYF
- TRBJ2-2 - TRBV20-1 TGCAGTGCCCGGTTAAGGAACACCGGGGAGCTGTTTTTT CSARLRNTGELFF
- TRBJ1-1 few TRBV6-1 TGTGCCGCAAAAGTGGGCGAATGGACTGAAGCTTTCTTT CAAKVGEWTEAFF
- TRBJ2-1 - TRBV20-1 TGCAGTGCTAAGGCGGAGAGCTCCTACAATGAGCAGTTCTTC CSAKAESSYNEQFF
TRBD2 TRBJ2-5 few TRBV20-1 TGCAGTGCTAGGACTAGCGGGGGGCCACAACGCCAGTACTTC CSARTSGGPQRQYF
TRBD2 TRBJ2-3 - TRBV5-6 TGTGCCAGCAGCCTATGGGGGGGACCCACAGATACGCAGTATTTT CASSLWGGPTDTQYF
TRBD1 TRBJ1-3 - TRBV29-1 TGCAGCGTCCAGACAGGGTCGGTTGGAAACACCATATATTTT CSVQTGSVGNTIYF
- TRBJ2-7 - TRBV28 TGTGCCACCCTCGGTGGGGTGACGTACGAGCAGTACTTC CATLGGVTYEQYF
TRBD2 TRBJ2-3 few TRBV27 TGTGCCAGCAGTTTATTGGCTAGCGGGGGCCCAGATACGCAGTATTTT CASSLLASGGPDTQYF
- TRBJ1-2 - TRBV10-3 TGTGCCATCAGTGAGGAAGGGAAACGCTATGGCTACACCTTC CAISEEGKRYGYTF
- TRBJ1-5 - TRBV15 TGTGCCACCAGCAGAGATAAGACAGTTGTAAATCAGCCCCAGCATTTT CATSRDKTVVNQPQHF
- TRBJ1-5 - TRBV6-1 TGTGCCAGCAGTGAAGGGAGTTTCAGTCAGCCCCAGCATTTT CASSEGSFSQPQHF
- TRBJ1-6 few TRBV7-8 TGTGCCAGCAGCTTACTGGGACGGGCAGACAGCGCTAATTCACCCCTCCACTTT CASSLLGRADSANSPLHF
TRBD1 TRBJ2-7 - TRBV19 TGTGCCAGTAGTTTCTACAGGGGCGAGCAGTACTTC CASSFYRGEQYF
TRBD1 TRBJ1-5 few TRBV7-3 TGTGCCAGCAGCGTGACAGGGGGAGAGCAGCCCCAGCATTTT CASSVTGGEQPQHF